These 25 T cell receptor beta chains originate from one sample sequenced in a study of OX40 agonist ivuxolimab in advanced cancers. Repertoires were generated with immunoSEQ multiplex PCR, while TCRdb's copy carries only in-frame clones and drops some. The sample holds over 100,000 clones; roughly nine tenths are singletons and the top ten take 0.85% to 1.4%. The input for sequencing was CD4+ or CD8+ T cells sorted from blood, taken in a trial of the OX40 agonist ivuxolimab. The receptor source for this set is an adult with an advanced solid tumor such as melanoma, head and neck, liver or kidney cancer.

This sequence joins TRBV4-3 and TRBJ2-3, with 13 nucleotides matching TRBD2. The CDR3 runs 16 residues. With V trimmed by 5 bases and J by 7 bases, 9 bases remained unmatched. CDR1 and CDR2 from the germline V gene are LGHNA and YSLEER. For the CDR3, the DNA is TGCGCCAGCAGCTTTCGGACTAGCGGGGGCCTCTATACGCAGTATTTT. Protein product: CASSFRTSGGLYTQYF.

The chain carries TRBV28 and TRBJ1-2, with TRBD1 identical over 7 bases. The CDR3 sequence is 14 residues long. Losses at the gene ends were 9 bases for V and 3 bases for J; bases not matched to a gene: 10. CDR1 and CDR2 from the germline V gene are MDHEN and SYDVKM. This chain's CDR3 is CASTRGGVDYGYTF. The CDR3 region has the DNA TGTGCCAGTACCAGAGGGGGCGTAGACTATGGCTACACCTTC.

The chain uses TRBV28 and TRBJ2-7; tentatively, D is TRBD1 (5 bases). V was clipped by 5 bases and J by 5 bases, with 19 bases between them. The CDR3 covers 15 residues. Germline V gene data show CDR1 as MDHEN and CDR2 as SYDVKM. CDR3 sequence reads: CASSKSLQGGNEQYF. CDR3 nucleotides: TGTGCCAGCAGTAAGTCCCTCCAGGGTGGGAACGAGCAGTACTTC. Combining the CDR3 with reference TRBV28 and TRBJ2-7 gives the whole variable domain DVKVTQSSRYLVKRTGEKVFLECVQDMDHENMFWYRQDPGLGLRLIYFSYDVKMKEKGDIPEGYSVSREKKERFSLILESASTNQTSMYLCASSKSLQGGNEQYFGPGTRLTVT.

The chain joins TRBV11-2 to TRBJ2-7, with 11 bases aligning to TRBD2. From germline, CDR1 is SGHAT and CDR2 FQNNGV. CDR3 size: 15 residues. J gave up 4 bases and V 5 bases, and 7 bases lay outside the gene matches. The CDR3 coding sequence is TGTGCCAGCAGCGCCCTGACTAGCGGGGCGTACGAGCAGTACTTC. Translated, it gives CASSALTSGAYEQYF.

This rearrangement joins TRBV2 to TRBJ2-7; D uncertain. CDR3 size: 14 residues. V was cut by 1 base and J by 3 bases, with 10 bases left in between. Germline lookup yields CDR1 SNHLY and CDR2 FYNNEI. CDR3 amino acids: CASSEGRTSYEQYF. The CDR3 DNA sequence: TGTGCCAGCAGTGAAGGTAGAACAAGCTACGAGCAGTACTTC.

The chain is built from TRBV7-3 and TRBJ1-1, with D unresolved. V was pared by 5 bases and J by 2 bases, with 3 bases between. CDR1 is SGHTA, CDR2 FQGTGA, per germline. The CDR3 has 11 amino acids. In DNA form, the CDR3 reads TGTGCCAGCAGCGGAAACACTGAAGCTTTCTTT. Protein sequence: CASSGNTEAFF.

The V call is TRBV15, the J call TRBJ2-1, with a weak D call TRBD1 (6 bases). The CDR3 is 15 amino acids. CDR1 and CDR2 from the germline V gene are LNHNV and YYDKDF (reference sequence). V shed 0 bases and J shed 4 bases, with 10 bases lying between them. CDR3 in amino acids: CATSREDREYNEQFF. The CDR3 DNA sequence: TGTGCCACCAGCAGAGAGGACAGAGAATACAATGAGCAGTTCTTC.

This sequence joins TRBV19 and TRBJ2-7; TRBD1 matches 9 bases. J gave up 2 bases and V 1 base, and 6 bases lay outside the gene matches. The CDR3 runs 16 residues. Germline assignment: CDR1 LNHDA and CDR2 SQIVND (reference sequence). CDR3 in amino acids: CASSIGAGQGTYEQYF. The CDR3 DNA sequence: TGTGCCAGTAGTATAGGCGCGGGACAGGGCACCTACGAGCAGTACTTC.

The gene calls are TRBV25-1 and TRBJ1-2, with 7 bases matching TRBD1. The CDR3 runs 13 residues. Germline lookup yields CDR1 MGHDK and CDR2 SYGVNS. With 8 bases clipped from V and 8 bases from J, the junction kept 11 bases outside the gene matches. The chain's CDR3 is CASLGDSYFGYTF. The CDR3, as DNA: TGTGCCAGCCTCGGGGACAGTTATTTCGGCTACACCTTC.

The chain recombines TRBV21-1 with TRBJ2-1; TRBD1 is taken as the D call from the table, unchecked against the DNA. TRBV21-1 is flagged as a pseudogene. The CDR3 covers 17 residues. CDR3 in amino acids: CASSKDGTGGSYNEQFF. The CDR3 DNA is TGTGCCAGCAGCAAAGATGGGACAGGGGGCTCCTACAATGAGCAGTTCTTC.

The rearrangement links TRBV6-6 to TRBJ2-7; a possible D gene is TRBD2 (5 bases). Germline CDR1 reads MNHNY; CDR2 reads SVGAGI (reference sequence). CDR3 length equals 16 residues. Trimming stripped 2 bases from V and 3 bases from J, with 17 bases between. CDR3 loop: CASSYPKTVEGYEQYF. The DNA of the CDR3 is TGTGCCAGCAGTTACCCTAAGACGGTCGAGGGCTACGAGCAGTACTTC.

CDR3 in amino acids: CASSPEGDTQYF. DNA of the CDR3: TGTGCCAGCAGCCCAGAGGGAGATACGCAGTATTTT. The chain uses TRBV5-4 and TRBJ2-3; D is perhaps TRBD2 (5 bases). This CDR3 has 12 residues. Trimming removed 4 bases from V and 5 bases from J, with 8 bases in between. Germline lookup yields CDR1 SGHNT and CDR2 YYREEE (reference sequence).

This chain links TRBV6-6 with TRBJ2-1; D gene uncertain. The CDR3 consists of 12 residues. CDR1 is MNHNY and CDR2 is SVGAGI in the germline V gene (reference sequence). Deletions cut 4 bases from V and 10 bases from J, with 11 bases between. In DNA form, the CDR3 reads TGTGCCAGCAGTTCTGGTGTCAGGGAGCAGTTCTTC. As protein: CASSSGVREQFF.

The CDR3 loop is CASSETSGRSDTQYF. The CDR3 DNA sequence: TGTGCCAGCAGTGAAACTAGCGGGAGATCAGATACGCAGTATTTT. The chain is built from TRBV6-4 and TRBJ2-3; 11 bases align to TRBD2. Germline CDR1 reads MRHNA; CDR2 reads SNTAGT. The ends lost 3 bases at V and 4 bases at J; junction bases unmatched: 3. The CDR3 consists of 15 residues.

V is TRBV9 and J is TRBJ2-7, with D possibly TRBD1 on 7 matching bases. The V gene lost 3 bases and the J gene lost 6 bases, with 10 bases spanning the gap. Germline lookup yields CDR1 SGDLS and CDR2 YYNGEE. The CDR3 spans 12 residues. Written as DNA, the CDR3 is TGTGCCAGCAGCGGCGGGACAGCCGAGCAGTACTTC. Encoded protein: CASSGGTAEQYF.

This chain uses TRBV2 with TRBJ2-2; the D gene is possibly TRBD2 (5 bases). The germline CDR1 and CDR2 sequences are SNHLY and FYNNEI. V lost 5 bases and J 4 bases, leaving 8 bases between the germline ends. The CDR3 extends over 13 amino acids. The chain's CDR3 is CASSPRGTGELFF. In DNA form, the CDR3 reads TGTGCCAGCAGTCCACGGGGCACCGGGGAGCTGTTTTTT.

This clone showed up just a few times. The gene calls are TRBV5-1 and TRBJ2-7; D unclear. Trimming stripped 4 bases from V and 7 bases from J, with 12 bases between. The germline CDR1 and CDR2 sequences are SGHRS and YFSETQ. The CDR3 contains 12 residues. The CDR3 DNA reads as TGCGCCAGCAGCGATTCTATTTGGGAGCAGTACTTC. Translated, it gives CASSDSIWEQYF.

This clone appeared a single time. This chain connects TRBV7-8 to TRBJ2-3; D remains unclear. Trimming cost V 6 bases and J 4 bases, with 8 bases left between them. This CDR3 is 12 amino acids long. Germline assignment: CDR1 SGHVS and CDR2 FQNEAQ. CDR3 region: CASSSSSDTQYF. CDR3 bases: TGTGCCAGCAGTTCGTCCTCAGATACGCAGTATTTT.

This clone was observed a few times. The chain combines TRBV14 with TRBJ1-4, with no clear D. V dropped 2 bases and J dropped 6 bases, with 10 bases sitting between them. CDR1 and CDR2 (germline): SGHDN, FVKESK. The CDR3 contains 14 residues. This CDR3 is CASSQKVWDEKLFF. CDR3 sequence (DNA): TGTGCCAGCAGCCAAAAGGTTTGGGATGAAAAACTGTTTTTT.

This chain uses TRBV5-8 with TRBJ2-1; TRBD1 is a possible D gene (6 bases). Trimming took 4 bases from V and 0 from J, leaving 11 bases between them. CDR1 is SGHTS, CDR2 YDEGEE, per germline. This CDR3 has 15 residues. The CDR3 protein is CASSGLRGSYNEQFF. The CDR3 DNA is TGTGCCAGCAGCGGCCTCAGGGGCTCCTACAATGAGCAGTTCTTC. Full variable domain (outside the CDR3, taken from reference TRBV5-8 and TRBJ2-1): EAGVTQSPTHLIKTRGQQATLRCSPISGHTSVYWYQQALGLGLQFLLWYDEGEERNRGNFPPRFSGRQFPNYSSELNVNALELEDSALYLCASSGLRGSYNEQFFGPGTRLTVL.

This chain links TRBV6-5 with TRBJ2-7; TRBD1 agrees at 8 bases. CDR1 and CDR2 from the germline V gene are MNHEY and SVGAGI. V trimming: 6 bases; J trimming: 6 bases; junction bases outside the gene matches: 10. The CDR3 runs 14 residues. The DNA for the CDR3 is TGTGCCAGCAGCTACCGGGACAGGAGGGGCGAGCAGTACTTC. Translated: CASSYRDRRGEQYF.

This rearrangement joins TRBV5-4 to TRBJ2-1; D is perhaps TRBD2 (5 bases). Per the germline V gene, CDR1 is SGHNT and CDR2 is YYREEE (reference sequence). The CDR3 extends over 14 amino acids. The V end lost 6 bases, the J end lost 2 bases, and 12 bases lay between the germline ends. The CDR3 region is CASNRGNTYNEQFF. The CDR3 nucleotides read TGTGCCAGCAATCGGGGAAACACCTACAATGAGCAGTTCTTC.

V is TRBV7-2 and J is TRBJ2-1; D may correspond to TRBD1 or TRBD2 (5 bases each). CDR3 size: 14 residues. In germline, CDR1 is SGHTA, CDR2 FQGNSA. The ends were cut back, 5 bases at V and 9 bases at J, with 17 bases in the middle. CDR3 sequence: CASSLGTPPGEQFF. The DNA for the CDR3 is TGTGCCAGCAGCCTCGGGACCCCACCAGGTGAGCAGTTCTTC.

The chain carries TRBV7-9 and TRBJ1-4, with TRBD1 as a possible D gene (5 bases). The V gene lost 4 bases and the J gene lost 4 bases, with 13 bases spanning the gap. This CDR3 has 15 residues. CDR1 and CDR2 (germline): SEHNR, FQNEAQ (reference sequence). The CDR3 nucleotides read TGTGCCAGCAGCTCCGCCGGGGGAATTAATGAAAAACTGTTTTTT. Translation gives CASSSAGGINEKLFF.

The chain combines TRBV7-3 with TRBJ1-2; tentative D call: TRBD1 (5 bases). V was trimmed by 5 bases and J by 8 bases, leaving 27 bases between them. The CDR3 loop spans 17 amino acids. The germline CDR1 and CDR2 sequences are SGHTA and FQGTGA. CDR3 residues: CASSPDGVGQGFLGYTF. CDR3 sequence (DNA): TGTGCCAGCAGCCCAGATGGGGTAGGGCAGGGTTTTCTGGGCTACACCTTC.